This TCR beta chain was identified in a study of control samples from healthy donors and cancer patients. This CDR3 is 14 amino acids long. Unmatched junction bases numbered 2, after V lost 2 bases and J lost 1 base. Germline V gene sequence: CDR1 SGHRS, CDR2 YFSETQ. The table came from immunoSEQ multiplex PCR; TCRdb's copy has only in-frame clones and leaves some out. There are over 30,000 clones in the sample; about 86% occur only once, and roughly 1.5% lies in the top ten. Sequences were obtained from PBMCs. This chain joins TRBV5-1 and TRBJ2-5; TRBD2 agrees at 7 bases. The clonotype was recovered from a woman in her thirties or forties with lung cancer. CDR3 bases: TGCGCCAGCAGCTTATGGGGGGGCCAAGAGACCCAGTACTTC. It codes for CASSLWGGQETQYF.